These T cell receptor beta chains were read from a single sample in a study of long-term antiretroviral therapy in people with HIV. Clones were read by immunoSEQ multiplex PCR, and TCRdb kept only the in-frame ones, dropping some. The sample yields approximately 18,000 clones, 80% seen once. This specimen was unsorted PBMCs, taken 0.2 years after starting antiretroviral therapy. These receptor sequences come from a middle-aged woman with HIV. The CDR3 runs from the conserved cysteine through the conserved F or W. The D gene is left open where the match is weak. Some rows mark clone size as missing; the rest say once, few, many or name a class of expanded clone.

cdr3_nt: TGTGCCAGTAGTATAGGTAGGGGGAACACTGAAGCTTTCTTT
cdr3_aa: CASSIGRGNTEAFF
j_call: TRBJ1-1
v_call: TRBV19
clone_size: hyperexpanded
d_call: NA

cdr3_nt: TGTGCCAGCCCCGGGACAGCCGAGTGCTACTATCGCGGCTACACCTTC
cdr3_aa: CASPGTAECYYRGYTF
j_call: TRBJ1-2
v_call: TRBV21-1
clone_size: NA
d_call: NA

cdr3_nt: TGTGCTAGTGGTTTGGTACGTGGGGGGGAAGAGACCCAGTACTTC
cdr3_aa: CASGLVRGGEETQYF
j_call: TRBJ2-5
v_call: TRBV12-5
clone_size: NA
d_call: TRBD2

cdr3_nt: TGCGCCAGCAGCTTGGATGGACAGGGTGTTCAGCCCCAGCATTTT
cdr3_aa: CASSLDGQGVQPQHF
j_call: TRBJ1-5
v_call: TRBV5-1
clone_size: NA
d_call: TRBD1

cdr3_nt: TGCGCCAGCAGTGAGTACGGGACTAGGGATTCCTACGAGCAGTACTTC
cdr3_aa: CASSEYGTRDSYEQYF
j_call: TRBJ2-7
v_call: TRBV10-2
clone_size: NA
d_call: TRBD2

cdr3_nt: TGTGCCAGCAGCCAAGTACGCACAGATACGCAGTATTTT
cdr3_aa: CASSQVRTDTQYF
j_call: TRBJ2-3
v_call: TRBV4-2
clone_size: once
d_call: NA

cdr3_nt: TGTGCCAGCAGTTACGGGAGAAACTATGGCTACACCTTC
cdr3_aa: CASSYGRNYGYTF
j_call: TRBJ1-2
v_call: TRBV6-5
clone_size: once
d_call: NA

cdr3_nt: TGTGCCAGCAGGACGACAGACTACACAGATACGCAGTATTTT
cdr3_aa: CASRTTDYTDTQYF
j_call: TRBJ2-3
v_call: TRBV7-2
clone_size: NA
d_call: NA

cdr3_nt: TGTGCCTGGAGTCCCCCGGGAGGGAACATTCAGTACTTC
cdr3_aa: CAWSPPGGNIQYF
j_call: TRBJ2-4
v_call: TRBV30
clone_size: NA
d_call: TRBD2

cdr3_nt: TGTGCCAGTAGTTTACTAGCGGGAGTCAGGGATGAGCAGTTCTTC
cdr3_aa: CASSLLAGVRDEQFF
j_call: TRBJ2-1
v_call: TRBV19
clone_size: NA
d_call: TRBD2

cdr3_nt: TGTGCCTGGAGTGTTGGGGTAGGAGGAGAGACCCAGTACTTC
cdr3_aa: CAWSVGVGGETQYF
j_call: TRBJ2-5
v_call: TRBV30
clone_size: NA
d_call: NA

cdr3_nt: TGTGCCAGCAGCTTCGTCGGGAGGTTCCCCGAGCAGTACTTC
cdr3_aa: CASSFVGRFPEQYF
j_call: TRBJ2-7
v_call: TRBV7-9
clone_size: few
d_call: TRBD2

cdr3_nt: TGTGCCAGCAGCTTCACCCTCGCCGGCTACACCTTC
cdr3_aa: CASSFTLAGYTF
j_call: TRBJ1-2
v_call: TRBV11-2
clone_size: few
d_call: NA

cdr3_nt: TGTGCCAGCAGCACCGGGACAGGGAACACCGGGGAGCTGTTTTTT
cdr3_aa: CASSTGTGNTGELFF
j_call: TRBJ2-2
v_call: TRBV11-2
clone_size: NA
d_call: TRBD1

cdr3_nt: TGTGCCAGCAGCCGCCTAGCGGACGAGCAGTACTTC
cdr3_aa: CASSRLADEQYF
j_call: TRBJ2-7
v_call: TRBV7-8
clone_size: few
d_call: TRBD2

cdr3_nt: TGCAGCGCCCGACAGGGCGAGGGCTACACCTTC
cdr3_aa: CSARQGEGYTF
j_call: TRBJ1-2
v_call: TRBV29-1
clone_size: NA
d_call: TRBD1

cdr3_nt: TGCGCCAGCAGCTTGGGCGGTGAGCAGTTCTTC
cdr3_aa: CASSLGGEQFF
j_call: TRBJ2-1
v_call: TRBV5-1
clone_size: few
d_call: NA

cdr3_nt: TGTGCCAGCAGCGTAGGCGACTCTGGAAACACCATATATTTT
cdr3_aa: CASSVGDSGNTIYF
j_call: TRBJ1-3
v_call: TRBV9
clone_size: NA
d_call: NA

cdr3_nt: TGTGCCAGCCGACCCTCGTCGGAGGCGTACGAGCAGTACTTC
cdr3_aa: CASRPSSEAYEQYF
j_call: TRBJ2-7
v_call: TRBV11-2
clone_size: NA
d_call: NA

cdr3_nt: TGTGCCAGCAGTGCGGACATGCTCGGTGGCTACACCTTC
cdr3_aa: CASSADMLGGYTF
j_call: TRBJ1-2
v_call: TRBV6-6
clone_size: once
d_call: NA

cdr3_nt: TGTGCCAGCAGCTCCACAGGGCCTGGGGCCAACGTCCTGACTTTC
cdr3_aa: CASSSTGPGANVLTF
j_call: TRBJ2-6
v_call: TRBV13
clone_size: NA
d_call: NA

cdr3_nt: TGTGCCAGCAGAGCTTACGACAGTAAGGCCGGGGAGCTGTTTTTT
cdr3_aa: CASRAYDSKAGELFF
j_call: TRBJ2-2
v_call: TRBV11-3
clone_size: few
d_call: NA

cdr3_nt: TGTGCCAGCAGATCCGGACAGGGGGCAAGCTCTGGGGCCAACGTCCTGACTTTC
cdr3_aa: CASRSGQGASSGANVLTF
j_call: TRBJ2-6
v_call: TRBV5-4
clone_size: NA
d_call: TRBD1

cdr3_nt: TGTGCCAGCAGCTCACCCCTTAGGGATACGCAGTATTTT
cdr3_aa: CASSSPLRDTQYF
j_call: TRBJ2-3
v_call: TRBV7-9
clone_size: few
d_call: NA

cdr3_nt: TGTGCCAGCTCACCCGGGACAGCGCCTAATGAAAAACTGTTTTTT
cdr3_aa: CASSPGTAPNEKLFF
j_call: TRBJ1-4
v_call: TRBV18
clone_size: once
d_call: TRBD1

cdr3_nt: TGCAGTGCGGAGCGGGGGGGAGAGACCCAGTACTTC
cdr3_aa: CSAERGGETQYF
j_call: TRBJ2-5
v_call: TRBV29-1
clone_size: few
d_call: TRBD2

cdr3_nt: TGTGCCAGCCACGAAAGTTCGAACACGCCCCAGCATTTT
cdr3_aa: CASHESSNTPQHF
j_call: TRBJ1-5
v_call: TRBV6-5
clone_size: NA
d_call: NA

cdr3_nt: TGTGCCAGCAGCCCCCCCCTGTCCATCAACACCGGGGAGCTGTTTTTT
cdr3_aa: CASSPPLSINTGELFF
j_call: TRBJ2-2
v_call: TRBV7-9
clone_size: NA
d_call: NA

cdr3_nt: TGTGCCAGTAGTATAGATCTGGCTAGCGGGGGGGCAAATGAGCAGTTCTTC
cdr3_aa: CASSIDLASGGANEQFF
j_call: TRBJ2-1
v_call: TRBV19
clone_size: few
d_call: TRBD2

cdr3_nt: TGCGCCAGCAGCCAAATGCTTCAATCCATGAACACTGAAGCTTTCTTT
cdr3_aa: CASSQMLQSMNTEAFF
j_call: TRBJ1-1
v_call: TRBV4-3
clone_size: NA
d_call: NA

cdr3_nt: TGTGCCAGCAGCTTTTCGACGAACACCGGGGAGCTGTTTTTT
cdr3_aa: CASSFSTNTGELFF
j_call: TRBJ2-2
v_call: TRBV5-4
clone_size: NA
d_call: NA

cdr3_nt: TGTGCCAGCAGCTTGGGTCTGATCGGTGAGCAGTTCTTC
cdr3_aa: CASSLGLIGEQFF
j_call: TRBJ2-1
v_call: TRBV5-5
clone_size: few
d_call: NA

cdr3_nt: TGCACCAGCAGCCAAGTTTCTAGCGGGGGTTCCTACGAGCAGTACTTC
cdr3_aa: CTSSQVSSGGSYEQYF
j_call: TRBJ2-7
v_call: TRBV1
clone_size: NA
d_call: NA

cdr3_nt: TGTGCCAGCAGTGGGCTGAACGAGCAGTACTTC
cdr3_aa: CASSGLNEQYF
j_call: TRBJ2-7
v_call: TRBV2
clone_size: NA
d_call: NA

cdr3_nt: TGTGCCAGCAGCAAATTAGGGGACCTGAGGGCCGGGGAGCTGTTTTTT
cdr3_aa: CASSKLGDLRAGELFF
j_call: TRBJ2-2
v_call: TRBV21-1
clone_size: NA
d_call: NA

cdr3_nt: TGTGCCAGCAGCCAAGCGGGGGCTCTCGGGACTGAAGCTTTCTTT
cdr3_aa: CASSQAGALGTEAFF
j_call: TRBJ1-1
v_call: TRBV14
clone_size: once
d_call: NA

cdr3_nt: TGTGCCAGCAGCCGACACTTTAATGAAAAACTGTTTTTT
cdr3_aa: CASSRHFNEKLFF
j_call: TRBJ1-4
v_call: TRBV7-9
clone_size: NA
d_call: NA

cdr3_nt: TGTGCCAGCAGCCTCCAAATCGAAAACATTCAGTACTTC
cdr3_aa: CASSLQIENIQYF
j_call: TRBJ2-4
v_call: TRBV7-9
clone_size: NA
d_call: NA

cdr3_nt: TGCGCCAGCAGCTTGCTGGACAGGAGACAAGAGACCCAGTACTTC
cdr3_aa: CASSLLDRRQETQYF
j_call: TRBJ2-5
v_call: TRBV5-1
clone_size: NA
d_call: TRBD1